The 27 T cell receptor beta chains below all came from one sample that was sequenced in a study of T cells after yellow fever vaccination. TCRdb recomputed calls from the 5' RACE reads with MiXCR, one row per CDR3 protein. This sample has under 150,000 distinct CDR3 sequences; roughly 8.2% occur once, and the top ten carry roughly 0.73%. This specimen was CD4+ T cells sorted from PBMCs, taken 5 days after the yellow fever booster vaccination. All receptors derive from a man aged 25 to 40 who received the YFV17D yellow fever vaccine.

About this clonotype: A much more abundant neighbour one base away suggests this may be a read error. The V and J genes are TRBV6-1 and TRBJ2-2; 7 positions agree with TRBD1. V shed 6 bases, J shed 4 bases, and the junction held 5 bases outside the gene matches. There are 14 residues in the CDR3. The germline CDR1 and CDR2 sequences are MNHNS and SASEGT. The CDR3 bases are TGTGCCAGCAGCGAGACAGGGAGCACCGGGGAGCTGTTTTTT. This translates into CASSETGSTGELFF.

This clonotype was observed a few times. The chain has TRBV7-6 and TRBJ2-1; D is possibly TRBD1 or TRBD2 (6 bases each). This CDR3 contains 15 residues. Trimming removed 1 base from V and 4 bases from J, with 11 bases in between. CDR1 and CDR2 (germline): SGHVS, FNYEAQ. Written as DNA, the CDR3 is TGTGCCAGCAGCTTAGAGGGGGGCGGGTACAATGAGCAGTTCTTC. This translates into CASSLEGGGYNEQFF.

Worth noting for this clonotype: Possible read error: a much larger clone is one base away. This chain uses TRBV20-1 with TRBJ2-1; tentatively, D is TRBD2 (5 bases). The CDR3 runs 15 residues. In germline, CDR1 is DFQATT, CDR2 SNEGSKA (reference sequence). V was pared by 6 bases and J by 6 bases, with 21 bases between. In DNA form, the CDR3 reads TGCAGTGCAACCGAGGGTAGGACTTTGCGCAATGAGCAGTTCTTC. This encodes CSATEGRTLRNEQFF.

This clonotype was detected many times. The J gene is TRBJ2-3, the V gene TRBV7-3, with D tentatively TRBD1 or TRBD2 (6 bases each). Trimming took off 0 bases at V and 1 base at J, with 23 bases between the two ends. This CDR3 has 20 residues. CDR1 is SGHTA and CDR2 is FQGTGA in the germline V gene. DNA for the CDR3: TGTGCCAGCAGCTTAACGGGGGGTGGGGGCCTCTCCTCTCGCACAGATACGCAGTATTTT. This codes for CASSLTGGGGLSSRTDTQYF. The whole variable domain, remainder taken from reference TRBV7-3 and TRBJ2-3, is GAGVSQTPSNKVTEKGKYVELRCDPISGHTALYWYRQSLGQGPEFLIYFQGTGAADDSGLPNDRFFAVRPEGSVSTLKIQRTERGDSAVYLCASSLTGGGGLSSRTDTQYFGPGTRLTVL.

Ten or more counts support this clonotype. This chain connects TRBV10-3 to TRBJ2-3; D gene unclear. V was trimmed by 8 bases and J by 8 bases, leaving 17 bases between them. This CDR3 is 13 amino acids long. Germline CDR1 ENHRY, CDR2 SYGVKD. Here the CDR3 DNA reads TGTGCCATCCCGGGCCCCGACGCAGGTACGCAGTATTTT. Translating it yields CAIPGPDAGTQYF.

The table lists this clonotype with many counts. The chain's CDR3 is CASSLVTGSNEQFF. Written as DNA, the CDR3 is TGTGCCAGCAGCTTGGTGACGGGAAGTAATGAGCAGTTCTTC. The chain uses TRBV5-6 and TRBJ2-1; TRBD2 is a possible D gene (5 bases). This CDR3 spans 14 amino acids. The V end lost 0 bases, the J end lost 7 bases, and 11 bases lay between the germline ends. Germline CDR1 is SGHDT and CDR2 is YYEEEE. Together with reference TRBV5-6 and TRBJ2-1, the CDR3 gives the full variable domain: DAGVTQSPTHLIKTRGQQVTLRCSPKSGHDTVSWYQQALGQGPQFIFQYYEEEERQRGNFPDRFSGHQFPNYSSELNVNALLLGDSALYLCASSLVTGSNEQFFGPGTRLTVL.

A note on this clonotype: Since a much larger clone is just one base distant, this may be a read error. This sequence joins TRBV7-7 and TRBJ2-1, with 7 bases lining up with TRBD1. The ends lost 1 base at V and 6 bases at J; junction bases unmatched: 0. CDR3 length: 13 amino acids. Germline lookup yields CDR1 SSHAT and CDR2 FNYEAQ (reference sequence). CDR3 DNA sequence: TGTGCCAGCAGCTTAGAGGGGGCCAATGAGCAGTTCTTC. Translating gives CASSLEGANEQFF. Full variable domain (remainder filled in from reference TRBV7-7 and TRBJ2-1): GAGVSQSPRYKVTKRGQDVTLRCDPISSHATLYWYQQALGQGPEFLTYFNYEAQPDKSGLPSDRFSAERPEGSISTLTIQRTEQRDSAMYRCASSLEGANEQFFGPGTRLTVL.

The table lists this clonotype with many counts. The V call is TRBV9, the J call TRBJ2-3; 10 bases line up with TRBD2. The J segment lost 1 base and the V segment lost 4 bases, leaving 3 bases of the junction unmatched. The CDR3 is 15 amino acids. Germline-derived CDR1 and CDR2 are SGDLS and YYNGEE. The CDR3 sequence: CASSTGLAGTDTQYF. The CDR3 DNA reads as TGTGCCAGCAGCACAGGACTAGCGGGCACAGATACGCAGTATTTT.

There are many counts of this clonotype. The chain carries TRBV12-5 and TRBJ1-2; D is perhaps TRBD1 (5 bases). The CDR3 extends over 15 amino acids. Germline assignment: CDR1 LGHNT and CDR2 FRNRAP. V was shortened by 6 bases and J by 0 bases, with 14 bases between the two germline ends. This CDR3 reads CASGGPGEPNYGYTF. The CDR3 DNA reads as TGTGCTAGTGGGGGACCGGGGGAACCTAACTATGGCTACACCTTC.

This clonotype was seen many times. The chain uses TRBV7-2 and TRBJ1-1; no reliable D call. Deletions cut 0 bases from V and 5 bases from J, with 7 bases between. CDR1 and CDR2 from the germline V gene are SGHTA and FQGNSA. CDR3 length: 13 residues. The CDR3 loop reads CASSLAVVTEAFF. CDR3 nucleotides: TGTGCCAGCAGCTTAGCAGTCGTGACTGAAGCTTTCTTT. Full variable domain (rest looked up from reference TRBV7-2 and TRBJ1-1): GAGVSQSPSNKVTEKGKDVELRCDPISGHTALYWYRQSLGQGLEFLIYFQGNSAPDKSGLPSDRFSAERTGGSVSTLTIQRTQQEDSAVYLCASSLAVVTEAFFGQGTRLTVV.

Many counts were recorded for this clonotype. The chain has TRBV6-5 and TRBJ2-7; 12 nucleotides align to TRBD2. The germline gives CDR1 MNHEY, CDR2 SVGAGI. V shed 2 bases and J 6 bases; nucleotides not matched to a gene: 8. This CDR3 spans 16 amino acids. The CDR3 coding sequence is TGTGCCAGCAGTTACGGACTAGCGGGGTCCCTCTTCGAGCAGTACTTC. It translates to CASSYGLAGSLFEQYF.

This clonotype came up many times. The rearrangement joins TRBV20-1 to TRBJ2-3; perhaps TRBD2 as D (6 bases). Trimming took off 0 bases at V and 4 bases at J, with 26 bases between the two ends. CDR1 DFQATT and CDR2 SNEGSKA come from the germline V gene (reference sequence). The CDR3 spans 19 residues. CDR3 sequence: CSARDPHGASDVGPDTQYF. The CDR3 region has the DNA TGCAGTGCTAGAGATCCCCACGGGGCTAGCGACGTGGGCCCAGATACGCAGTATTTT.

In regard to this clonotype: A read error may explain this, as a much larger clone is one base away. This sequence joins TRBV12-3 or TRBV12-4 and TRBJ2-7, with D possibly called TRBD1 or TRBD2 (5 bases each). This CDR3 contains 15 residues. The DNA of the CDR3 is TGTTCCAGCAGCATATCCCCGGGACCGAGCTACGAGCAGTACTTC. Translation gives CSSSISPGPSYEQYF.

This clonotype was counted many times. This chain connects TRBV20-1 to TRBJ2-2; possible D gene TRBD2, 6 bases. The CDR3 spans 15 residues. Germline assignment: CDR1 DFQATT and CDR2 SNEGSKA (reference sequence). V shed 0 bases and J shed 4 bases, with 12 bases lying between them. The CDR3 loop reads CSARDGRGGTGELFF. The CDR3 DNA follows: TGCAGTGCTAGAGATGGGCGGGGAGGCACCGGGGAGCTGTTTTTT.

This clonotype was seen ten or more times. The chain is built from TRBV29-1 and TRBJ2-5, with TRBD2 matching over 7 bases. The V segment lost 4 bases and the J segment 5 bases; nucleotides outside the gene matches: 7. The CDR3 sequence is 13 residues long. CDR1 and CDR2 (germline): SQVTM, ANQGSEA. The CDR3 DNA reads TGCAGCGTTGGCGGTTTTAGCGGGGAGACCCAGTACTTC. Protein: CSVGGFSGETQYF.

Ten or more counts support this clonotype. The chain has TRBV7-8 and TRBJ2-3; D gene unclear. With 4 bases removed from V and 6 bases from J, the gap between germline ends came to 5 bases. The CDR3 length is 11 residues. Germline loops: CDR1 SGHVS, CDR2 FQNEAQ. The CDR3 region is CASSSRDTQYF. The CDR3 coding sequence is TGTGCCAGCAGCTCAAGGGATACGCAGTATTTT.

The table lists this clonotype with many counts. This chain links TRBV5-1 with TRBJ2-5, with a tentative D call TRBD1 (5 bases). The germline V gene has CDR1 SGHRS and CDR2 YFSETQ. The V end was cut by 4 bases, the J end by 4 bases, with 11 bases between. This CDR3 has 13 residues. The CDR3 reads CASSPGIPETQYF. As DNA, the CDR3 is TGCGCCAGCAGCCCAGGGATCCCAGAGACCCAGTACTTC.

There are many counts of this clonotype. In nucleotides, the CDR3 is TGTGCCATCAGTGAACTGGGACAGAAAAACATTCAGTACTTC. Encoded protein: CAISELGQKNIQYF. The genes are TRBV10-3 and TRBJ2-4; 7 bases map to TRBD1. The CDR3 is 14 amino acids. J gave up 4 bases and V 3 bases, and 3 bases lay outside the gene matches. Germline V gene lookup returns CDR1 ENHRY and CDR2 SYGVKD.

This clonotype has a count of ten or more. V gene TRBV12-3 or TRBV12-4 combines with J gene TRBJ1-2, with a weak D call TRBD1 (6 bases). Trimming left V 6 bases short and J 4 bases short, with 12 bases between. CDR3 length equals 13 residues. For the CDR3, the DNA is TGTGCCAGCAGCCCCAGGGGCAGCTATGGCTACACCTTC. This translates into CASSPRGSYGYTF.

This clonotype was picked up many times. The chain couples TRBV15 to TRBJ2-5; no clear D. Between the trimmed V and J ends, which lost 0 bases and 7 bases, there was a span of 9 bases. There are 13 residues in the CDR3. Germline CDR1 LNHNV, CDR2 YYDKDF (reference sequence). The CDR3 is CATSRDRSGTQYF. The CDR3 DNA reads TGTGCCACCAGCAGAGACCGTAGTGGGACCCAGTACTTC.

This clonotype was detected many times. The chain links TRBV12-3 or TRBV12-4 to TRBJ2-7; 7 nucleotides align to TRBD1. Trimming took 5 bases from V and 11 from J; bases not matched to a gene: 9. The CDR3 totals 12 residues. This CDR3 is CASSPRVGGKYF. The CDR3 nucleotides read TGTGCCAGCAGTCCAAGGGTAGGGGGCAAGTACTTC.

This clonotype was recorded many times. CDR3 in DNA: TGCAGTGCCCAAGACGGGGCTAGCGGATCCTACGAGCAGTACTTC. Protein sequence: CSAQDGASGSYEQYF. The chain combines TRBV20-1 with TRBJ2-7; the match to TRBD2 covers 7 bases. Unmatched junction bases numbered 12, after V lost 6 bases and J lost 1 base. The CDR3 is 15 residues long. Germline V gene sequence: CDR1 DFQATT, CDR2 SNEGSKA (reference sequence).

Points on this clonotype: This may be a read error: a much more frequent sequence differs by one nucleotide. CDR3 coding DNA: TGTGCCAGCAGCTTAGGGGTCGACTCCTTGGGAGAGACCCAGTACTTC. Its protein product is CASSLGVDSLGETQYF. This chain connects TRBV7-9 to TRBJ2-5, with D hard to call. Per germline, CDR1 SEHNR and CDR2 FQNEAQ (reference sequence). There are 16 residues in the CDR3. The V end was cut by 1 base, the J end by 4 bases, with 16 bases between. The whole variable domain, filled in from reference TRBV7-9 and TRBJ2-5, reads DTGVSQNPRHKITKRGQNVTFRCDPISEHNRLYWYRQTLGQGPEFLTYFQNEAQLEKSRLLSDRFSAERPKGSFSTLEIQRTEQGDSAMYLCASSLGVDSLGETQYFGPGTRLLVL.

This clonotype was detected many times. The chain links TRBV20-1 to TRBJ2-1; 13 nucleotides agree with TRBD2. Per the germline V gene, CDR1 is DFQATT and CDR2 is SNEGSKA (reference sequence). Trimming cost V 1 base and J 5 bases; bases outside gene matches: 2. This CDR3 is built from 15 residues. Here the CDR3 reads CSARVGTSGNNEQFF. As DNA, the CDR3 is TGCAGTGCTAGAGTCGGGACTAGCGGGAACAATGAGCAGTTCTTC.

Comments on this clonotype: A much larger clone lies a single base off, so this may be a read error. The chain employs TRBV3-1 and TRBJ2-7; 7 nucleotides agree with TRBD1. V lost 7 bases to trimming and J lost 0 bases; unmatched junction nucleotides: 9. The CDR3 is 15 residues long. Germline CDR1 LGHDT, CDR2 YNNKEL (reference sequence). The CDR3 loop reads CASTPERQGSYEQYF. The CDR3 DNA reads as TGTGCCAGCACCCCTGAGAGACAGGGCTCCTACGAGCAGTACTTC.

This clonotype was seen at least ten times. The chain uses TRBV7-8 and TRBJ2-1; the match to TRBD1 covers 9 bases. Per the germline V gene, CDR1 is SGHVS and CDR2 is FQNEAQ. This CDR3 contains 15 residues. The V segment lost 1 base and the J segment 7 bases; nucleotides outside the gene matches: 5. CDR3 coding DNA: TGTGCCAGCAGCTTAGGGGACAGGGCTGGGAATGAGCAGTTCTTC. Its protein is CASSLGDRAGNEQFF.

This clonotype was observed at least ten times. The gene calls are TRBV18 and TRBJ1-5, with D unclear. In germline, CDR1 is KGHSH, CDR2 LQKENI. Trimming stripped 2 bases from V and 6 bases from J, with 11 bases between. The CDR3 length is 14 residues. The CDR3 region has the DNA TGTGCCAGCTCACCAGCGGACGCCCTTCAGCCCCAGCATTTT. Translating it yields CASSPADALQPQHF.